This TCR beta chain was found in a study of blood T cell repertoires in COVID-19. The wider study: Sample material is recorded as cDNA or gDNA derived from T cells, B-cell-depleted T cells, or PBMCs.

The V gene's germline CDR1 is SGHTA and CDR2 FQGTGA. The CDR3 has 17 residues. The V end was cut by 2 bases, the J end by 0 bases, with 13 bases between. The table lists this clone with a count of one. In the study's own analysis: Researchers report that nucleated cell counts were estimated from reference gene primer amplification. Sequencing used immunoSEQ multiplex PCR; TCRdb keeps in-frame clones, though not all of them. Clone size and V and J calls were adopted from that table, with D and trimming inferred from the DNA. Here the sample spans some 200,000 clones, 70% to 90% being singletons. This rearrangement joins TRBV7-3 to TRBJ2-2; possible D gene TRBD1, 5 bases. Sequenced sample: peripheral blood. The TCR comes from a woman younger than 35 who had recovered from COVID-19. The CDR3 bases are TGTGCCAGCAGCTTACAGGGAACCCTCGCGAACACCGGGGAGCTGTTTTTT. The encoded protein is CASSLQGTLANTGELFF.